The rows below give T cell receptor beta chains drawn from one sample of a study of cytomegalovirus exposure and HLA in healthy donors. Sequencing was performed with immunoSEQ multiplex PCR; in TCRdb, only in-frame clones are kept and a portion is missing. Among 150,000 to 180,000 clones, over 60% were seen once, and the ten largest hold 3% to 4%. Sequencing was carried out using PBMCs. These receptors were obtained from a woman in her thirties or forties in good health and CMV-seronegative. Both conserved end residues are part of each CDR3. The D gene is left open where the match is weak. Clone size is given for some rows only: seen once, a few or many times, or a class if the clone is expanded.

J gene | D gene | V gene | clone size | CDR3 protein | CDR3 DNA
TRBJ2-5 | - | TRBV5-1 | few | CASSLQRTQETQYF | TGCGCCAGCAGCTTGCAACGCACACAAGAGACCCAGTACTTC
TRBJ2-3 | - | TRBV5-4 | - | CASSVDSGTDTQYF | TGTGCCAGCAGCGTGGACAGTGGCACAGATACGCAGTATTTT
TRBJ2-1 | - | TRBV27 | few | CASSSRGGGGDGNEQFF | TGTGCCAGCAGTTCACGAGGTGGCGGAGGGGATGGGAATGAGCAGTTCTTC
TRBJ1-2 | TRBD1 | TRBV7-2 | once | CASTRDSFSYGYTF | TGTGCCAGCACCCGGGACAGCTTCTCCTATGGCTACACCTTC
TRBJ1-4 | - | TRBV5-6 | - | CASSLRQDGEKLFF | TGTGCCAGCAGCTTGCGGCAGGATGGTGAAAAACTGTTTTTT
TRBJ1-1 | - | TRBV7-9 | few | CASSQLRGTMNTEAFF | TGTGCCAGCAGCCAACTCAGAGGGACAATGAACACTGAAGCTTTCTTT
TRBJ1-2 | - | TRBV4-2 | - | CASSHEGRVQRGGYTF | TGTGCCAGCAGCCACGAGGGGAGGGTCCAAAGAGGTGGCTACACCTTC
TRBJ1-1 | - | TRBV5-1 | - | CASSISGDTEAFF | TGCGCCAGCAGCATTTCGGGGGACACTGAAGCTTTCTTT
TRBJ1-2 | TRBD1 | TRBV10-3 | - | CAISKDRAYGYTF | TGTGCCATCAGTAAGGACAGGGCCTATGGCTACACCTTC
TRBJ2-1 | TRBD2 | TRBV5-6 | - | CASSGGAGEHNEQFF | TGTGCCAGCAGTGGAGGAGCGGGAGAACACAATGAGCAGTTCTTC
TRBJ1-2 | - | TRBV6-5 | - | CASSSERQSRTF | TGTGCCAGCAGCTCTGAAAGACAGTCCCGCACCTTC
TRBJ2-2 | - | TRBV30 | - | CAPRVQLFF | TGTGCCCCCAGGGTCCAGCTGTTTTTT
TRBJ1-1 | - | TRBV6-1 | - | CASSEARGTEAFF | TGTGCCAGCAGTGAAGCACGGGGGACTGAAGCTTTCTTT
TRBJ2-5 | TRBD2 | TRBV28 | - | CASSWVFGGLEETQYF | TGTGCCAGCAGTTGGGTCTTCGGGGGGTTGGAAGAGACCCAGTACTTC
TRBJ1-3 | - | TRBV28 | - | CASSFSSRAQSLGNTIYF | TGTGCCAGCAGTTTTAGTTCCAGGGCCCAGAGCCTTGGAAACACCATATATTTT
TRBJ2-7 | - | TRBV4-1 | - | CASSLESLTLSYEQYF | TGCGCCAGCAGCCTTGAGTCCCTGACACTCAGCTACGAGCAGTACTTC
TRBJ1-6 | - | TRBV5-1 | - | CASSLAGDLNSPLHF | TGCGCCAGCAGCTTAGCAGGGGATCTTAATTCACCCCTCCACTTT
TRBJ1-1 | - | TRBV11-2 | - | CASSLFRNTEAFF | TGTGCCAGCAGCTTGTTCCGGAACACTGAAGCTTTCTTT
TRBJ1-5 | - | TRBV7-2 | - | CASSSNRDQPQHF | TGTGCCAGCAGTAGTAACAGGGATCAGCCCCAGCATTTT
TRBJ2-3 | TRBD2 | TRBV28 | - | CASSQLAPTDTQYF | TGTGCCAGCAGCCAACTAGCGCCGACAGATACGCAGTATTTT
TRBJ1-5 | - | TRBV5-6 | - | CASSPTGLNQPQHF | TGTGCCAGCAGCCCCACGGGACTTAATCAGCCCCAGCATTTT
TRBJ1-1 | TRBD1 | TRBV5-4 | - | CASSHDRDTEAFF | TGTGCCAGCAGCCATGACAGGGACACTGAAGCTTTCTTT
TRBJ1-5 | TRBD1 | TRBV19 | - | CASSIRWTGGNQPQHF | TGTGCCAGTAGTATCCGATGGACAGGGGGCAATCAGCCCCAGCATTTT
TRBJ2-7 | TRBD2 | TRBV5-1 | - | CASTDPSGSYEQYF | TGCGCCAGCACCGATCCTAGCGGCTCCTACGAGCAGTACTTC
TRBJ1-1 | - | TRBV30 | - | CAWSTAPGTEAFF | TGTGCCTGGAGTACTGCCCCGGGCACTGAAGCTTTCTTT
TRBJ2-2 | - | TRBV25-1 | - | CASSANRETGELFF | TGTGCCAGCAGTGCTAACAGGGAAACCGGGGAGCTGTTTTTT
TRBJ1-3 | - | TRBV7-9 | once | CASSLSGVGNTIYF | TGTGCCAGCAGCTTATCAGGGGTTGGAAACACCATATATTTT
TRBJ1-2 | TRBD1 | TRBV11-2 | few | CASSPTIGQGHGYTF | TGTGCCAGCAGTCCCACGATCGGACAGGGGCATGGCTACACCTTC
TRBJ2-5 | - | TRBV29-1 | - | CSVEDTRGGRETQYF | TGCAGCGTTGAAGATACGAGGGGGGGCCGAGAGACCCAGTACTTC